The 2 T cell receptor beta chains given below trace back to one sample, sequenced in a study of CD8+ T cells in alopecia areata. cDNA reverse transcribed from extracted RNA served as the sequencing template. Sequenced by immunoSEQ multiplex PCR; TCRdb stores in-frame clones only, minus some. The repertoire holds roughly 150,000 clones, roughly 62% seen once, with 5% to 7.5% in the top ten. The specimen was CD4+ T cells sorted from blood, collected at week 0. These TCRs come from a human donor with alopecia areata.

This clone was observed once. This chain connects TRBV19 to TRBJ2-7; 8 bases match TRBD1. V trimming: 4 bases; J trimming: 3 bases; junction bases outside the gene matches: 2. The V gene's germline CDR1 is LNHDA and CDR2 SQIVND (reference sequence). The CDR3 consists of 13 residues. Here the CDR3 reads CASSNTGGYEQYF. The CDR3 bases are TGTGCCAGTAGTAACACAGGGGGCTACGAGCAGTACTTC.

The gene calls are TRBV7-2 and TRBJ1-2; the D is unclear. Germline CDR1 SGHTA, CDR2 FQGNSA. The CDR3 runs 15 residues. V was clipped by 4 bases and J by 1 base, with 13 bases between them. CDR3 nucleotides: TGTGCCAGCAGCTCCCAGCCCCACAGTAACTATGGCTACACCTTC. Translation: CASSSQPHSNYGYTF.